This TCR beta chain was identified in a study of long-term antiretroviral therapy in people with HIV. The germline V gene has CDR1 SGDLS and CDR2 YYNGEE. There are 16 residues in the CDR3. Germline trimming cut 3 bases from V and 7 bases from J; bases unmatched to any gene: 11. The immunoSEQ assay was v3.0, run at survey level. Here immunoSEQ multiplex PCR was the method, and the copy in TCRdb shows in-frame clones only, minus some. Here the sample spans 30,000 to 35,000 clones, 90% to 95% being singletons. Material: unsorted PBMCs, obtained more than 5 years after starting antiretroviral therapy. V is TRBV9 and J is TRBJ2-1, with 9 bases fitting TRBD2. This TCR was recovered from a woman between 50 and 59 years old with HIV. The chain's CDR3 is CASSAALAGNPNEQFF. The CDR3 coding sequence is TGTGCCAGCAGCGCCGCCCTAGCGGGGAACCCTAATGAGCAGTTCTTC. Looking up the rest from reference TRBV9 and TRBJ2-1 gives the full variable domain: DSGVTQTPKHLITATGQRVTLRCSPRSGDLSVYWYQQSLDQGLQFLIQYYNGEERAKGNILERFSAQQFPDLHSELNLSSLELGDSALYFCASSAALAGNPNEQFFGPGTRLTVL.